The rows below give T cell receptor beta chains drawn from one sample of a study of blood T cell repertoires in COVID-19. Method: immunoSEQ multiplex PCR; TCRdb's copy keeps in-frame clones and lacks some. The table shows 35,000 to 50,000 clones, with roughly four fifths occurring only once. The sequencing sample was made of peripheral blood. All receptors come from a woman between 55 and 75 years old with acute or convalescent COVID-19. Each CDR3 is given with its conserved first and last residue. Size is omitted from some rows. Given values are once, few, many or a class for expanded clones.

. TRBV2 CASNRRVTDTQYF
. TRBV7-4 CAIGGGRLQPQHF
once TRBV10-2 CASSALGEGGNQPQHF
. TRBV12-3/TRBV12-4 CAGAAGPYGYTF
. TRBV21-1 CASSKGQPLANQPQHF
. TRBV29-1 CSVADYGYTF
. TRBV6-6 CASSSIGFGEKLFF
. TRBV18 CASSQNERTGGYEQYF
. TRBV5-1 CASSLTEGTTQHF
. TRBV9 CASSRGHNQPQHF
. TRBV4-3 CASSQGDRAYGYTF
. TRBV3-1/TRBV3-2 CASSQGTSSGNTIYF
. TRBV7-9 CASTGSSGGPNTGELFF
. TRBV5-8 CASSLTGFWPLHF
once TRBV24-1 CATRRGPSEKLFF
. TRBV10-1 CASSELIGVSTEAFF
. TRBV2 CASSVVDNNEQFF
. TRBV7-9 CASSPTSGGFDEQFF
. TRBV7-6 CASSPGGYIVTEAFF
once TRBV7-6 CASSPAWSGSQETQYF
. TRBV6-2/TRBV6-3 CASTPVLDRDGHYGYTF
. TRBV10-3 CAISEELRNEQFF
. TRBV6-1 CASSEAPDTF
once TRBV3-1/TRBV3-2 CASSQKPTRYTEAFF
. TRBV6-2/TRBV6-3 CASSWTDYGYTF
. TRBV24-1 CATSDRQGRGYTF
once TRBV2 CASSEVGLTDTQYF
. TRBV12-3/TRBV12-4 CASSFLGGNGYTF
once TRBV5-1 CASSLSGGGNQPQHF
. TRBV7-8 CASTGGRTGELFF
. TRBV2 CASSELAGEGGELFF
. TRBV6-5 CASTTGSQPQHF
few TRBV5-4 CASSQYSSGANVLTF
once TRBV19 CATDRQGENQPQHF
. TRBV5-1 CASSLVAGDNSPLHF
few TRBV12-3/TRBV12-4 CASRDTYNEQFF
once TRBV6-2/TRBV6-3 CASSPAGAWGTEAFF
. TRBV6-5 CASTQGTYYEQYF
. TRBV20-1 CSARDPYTIYF
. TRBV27 CASSLSGATGELFF
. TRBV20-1 CSASGQNNQPQHF
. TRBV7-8 CASRGSGSGELFF
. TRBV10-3 CAISEGQVNYGYTF
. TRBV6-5 CASQLATTGDEQFF
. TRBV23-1 CASRLREDEQYF